The next 32 T cell receptor beta chains were all read from a single sample in a study of cytomegalovirus exposure and HLA in healthy donors (dated by TCRdb to 2015 to 2018). The library was obtained by the immunoSEQ multiplex PCR assay. For the multiplex PCR, a mixture combining 60 forward primers for TCR Vbeta segments and 13 reverse primers for TCR Jbeta segments was used. TCRdb holds this immuneACCESS table with in-frame rearrangements only. Some clones are missing; in checked studies, unresolved V genes explain under half, and the rest has no known cause. The sample data list approximately 250,000 clones, and around 78% of these were observed just once. The ten largest make up around 0.44% of the sample. The sample consisted of PBMCs. Source of these receptors: a boy aged 5-17 years in good health and CMV-seronegative.

The chain joins TRBV7-8 to TRBJ2-1; D may be TRBD2 (7 bases). V lost 4 bases, J lost 2 bases, and 15 bases lay in between. This CDR3 has 16 amino acids. Germline V gene lookup returns CDR1 SGHVS and CDR2 FQNEAQ. The CDR3 sequence is CASSSGGRSPYNEQFF. DNA for the CDR3: TGTGCCAGCAGCTCGGGGGGCCGTTCGCCCTACAATGAGCAGTTCTTC.

The CDR3 nucleotides read TGCGCCAGCAGCGCCGAGGCGGGGAACACCTATAATTCACCCCTCCACTTT. It is translated as CASSAEAGNTYNSPLHF. This rearrangement joins TRBV4-1 to TRBJ1-6; no reliable D call. V lost 5 bases and J lost 2, with 16 bases in between. The V gene's germline CDR1 is MGHRA and CDR2 YSYEKL. This CDR3 region has 17 residues.

The rearrangement joins TRBV29-1 to TRBJ2-2, with 7 bases that match TRBD1. With V trimmed by 5 bases and J by 6 bases, 9 bases remained unmatched. From germline, CDR1 is SQVTM and CDR2 ANQGSEA. The CDR3 contains 14 residues. CDR3 DNA: TGCAGCGTTTCACAGGGGCGCTATGCCGGGGAGCTGTTTTTT. Translating gives CSVSQGRYAGELFF.

The chain uses TRBV4-2 and TRBJ1-1; the match to TRBD1 covers 7 bases. Germline CDR1 is LGHNA and CDR2 is YNFKEQ. The CDR3 loop spans 15 amino acids. The V and J ends lost 5 bases and 0 bases, in that order; junction bases with no gene match: 6. The CDR3 reads CASSTGTALNTEAFF. The CDR3 bases are TGTGCCAGCAGCACGGGGACAGCCCTGAACACTGAAGCTTTCTTT.

V usage is TRBV9 and J usage is TRBJ2-7; 13 nucleotides match TRBD2. With 0 bases clipped from V and 7 bases from J, the junction kept 1 base outside the gene matches. This CDR3 is built from 14 residues. In germline, CDR1 is SGDLS, CDR2 YYNGEE. CDR3 in amino acids: CASSVGTSGREQYF. CDR3 DNA sequence: TGTGCCAGCAGCGTAGGGACTAGCGGGAGAGAGCAGTACTTC.

This clone was observed a handful of times. The chain couples TRBV6-1 to TRBJ2-6; D gene unclear. Germline loops: CDR1 MNHNS, CDR2 SASEGT. V was trimmed by 1 base and J by 0 bases, leaving 10 bases between them. The CDR3 is 17 amino acids. CDR3 amino acids: CASSEGALASGANVLTF. CDR3 DNA: TGTGCCAGCAGTGAAGGGGCGCTCGCCTCTGGGGCCAACGTCCTGACTTTC.

This clone showed up just once. The gene calls are TRBV5-1 and TRBJ1-2, with D tentatively TRBD1 (5 bases). Germline CDR1 is SGHRS and CDR2 is YFSETQ. The V gene lost 1 base and the J gene lost 6 bases, with 10 bases spanning the gap. The CDR3 covers 13 residues. The CDR3 loop is CASSLQQGHGYTF. The CDR3 bases are TGCGCCAGCAGCTTGCAGCAGGGTCATGGCTACACCTTC.

V is TRBV30 and J is TRBJ1-3; D is unresolved. CDR3 length: 12 residues. Germline CDR1 is GTSNPN and CDR2 is SVGIG (reference sequence). Trimming stripped 8 bases from V and 4 bases from J, with 12 bases between. In DNA, the CDR3 is TGTGCCGTCGGGTCCTCCGGAAACACCATATATTTT. Translating it yields CAVGSSGNTIYF.

The chain carries TRBV10-3 and TRBJ1-1; unclear D gene. This CDR3 spans 14 amino acids. Germline-derived CDR1 and CDR2 are ENHRY and SYGVKD. Trimming stripped 0 bases from V and 4 bases from J, with 9 bases between. The CDR3 reads CAISESFSVTEAFF. The CDR3 DNA sequence: TGTGCCATCAGTGAGTCGTTTTCGGTCACTGAAGCTTTCTTT.

The rearrangement uses TRBV30 and TRBJ1-1; D unresolved. CDR3 size: 11 residues. V was trimmed by 2 bases and J by 10 bases, leaving 11 bases between them. From germline, CDR1 is GTSNPN and CDR2 SVGIG (reference sequence). Here the CDR3 DNA reads TGTGCCTGGAGTCTCTCCCCTAGAGCTTTCTTT. It codes for CAWSLSPRAFF.

The gene calls are TRBV19 and TRBJ1-5; 10 bases match TRBD1. The CDR3 is made up of 18 amino acids. Germline trimming cut 5 bases from V and 2 bases from J; bases unmatched to any gene: 12. The germline gives CDR1 LNHDA, CDR2 SQIVND (reference sequence). The CDR3 region has the DNA TGTGCCAGTAGTCCCAAACGACAGGGGGCGCGTGGCAATCAGCCCCAGCATTTT. This sequence encodes CASSPKRQGARGNQPQHF.

This chain links TRBV7-2 with TRBJ2-7; 9 positions agree with TRBD1. In germline, CDR1 is SGHTA, CDR2 FQGNSA. There are 14 residues in the CDR3. J lost 6 bases, V lost 3 bases, and 6 bases had no gene match. The CDR3 coding sequence is TGTGCCAGCAGCTTCGTGACAGGGGGATCCGAGCAGTACTTC. It specifies CASSFVTGGSEQYF. The variable domain in full, completed from reference TRBV7-2 and TRBJ2-7, reads GAGVSQSPSNKVTEKGKDVELRCDPISGHTALYWYRQSLGQGLEFLIYFQGNSAPDKSGLPSDRFSAERTGGSVSTLTIQRTQQEDSAVYLCASSFVTGGSEQYFGPGTRLTVT.

This rearrangement joins TRBV4-2 to TRBJ2-3, with D perhaps TRBD2 (5 bases). Germline assignment: CDR1 LGHNA and CDR2 YNFKEQ. The CDR3 contains 17 residues. Between the trimmed V and J ends, which lost 0 bases and 2 bases, there was a span of 15 bases. As DNA, the CDR3 is TGTGCCAGCAGCCAAGAAGGGCTAACGGGGAACACAGATACGCAGTATTTT. Protein product: CASSQEGLTGNTDTQYF.

CDR3 DNA: TGTGCCAGTAGGGTGGGACAAGAAGCTTTCTTT. It translates to CASRVGQEAFF. The chain links TRBV19 to TRBJ1-1; D perhaps matches TRBD1 (6 bases). Germline V gene data show CDR1 as LNHDA and CDR2 as SQIVND (reference sequence). The CDR3 totals 11 residues. V lost 6 bases, J lost 8 bases, and 10 bases lay in between.

This chain links TRBV18 with TRBJ2-5; D call uncertain. Germline V gene lookup returns CDR1 KGHSH and CDR2 LQKENI. V was pared by 3 bases and J by 2 bases, with 4 bases between. The CDR3 length is 12 residues. The CDR3 protein is CASSPSQETQYF. As DNA, the CDR3 is TGTGCCAGCTCACCCTCTCAAGAGACCCAGTACTTC.

V and J are TRBV6-5 and TRBJ1-6; D is unclear. This CDR3 has 13 amino acids. From germline, CDR1 is MNHEY and CDR2 SVGAGI. V shed 5 bases and J shed 10 bases, with 12 bases lying between them. This CDR3 reads CASSPLGESPLHF. The CDR3 DNA reads as TGTGCCAGCAGTCCCCTTGGGGAGTCACCCCTCCACTTT.

This chain uses TRBV11-3 with TRBJ2-3; 9 bases map to TRBD2. This CDR3 region has 16 residues. The V gene end was trimmed by 5 bases and the J gene end by 4 bases; junction bases not matched to a gene: 10. Germline V lookup: CDR1 SGHNT, CDR2 YENEEA. The CDR3 region is CASSRLEAGGPDTQYF. CDR3 DNA: TGTGCCAGCAGCCGCCTAGAAGCGGGAGGCCCAGATACGCAGTATTTT.

J is TRBJ2-3 and V is TRBV11-3; D not certain. The CDR3 is 12 residues long. Germline V gene data show CDR1 as SGHNT and CDR2 as YENEEA. The V gene lost 6 bases and the J gene lost 2 bases, with 6 bases spanning the gap. CDR3 DNA: TGTGCCAGCAGTCCATTCACAGATACGCAGTATTTT. It is translated as CASSPFTDTQYF. The variable domain in full, with the rest retrieved from reference TRBV11-3 and TRBJ2-3, is EAGVVQSPRYKIIEKKQPVAFWCNPISGHNTLYWYLQNLGQGPELLIRYENEEAVDDSQLPKDRFSAERLKGVDSTLKIQPAELGDSAVYLCASSPFTDTQYFGPGTRLTVL.

The chain has TRBV30 and TRBJ2-6, with TRBD2 matching 7 bases. The CDR3 loop spans 15 amino acids. Per the germline V gene, CDR1 is GTSNPN and CDR2 is SVGIG (reference sequence). V shed 0 bases and J 2 bases; nucleotides not matched to a gene: 1. The CDR3 nucleotides are TGTGCCTGGAGTGTACGGGGGGCTGGGGCCAACGTCCTGACTTTC. Protein: CAWSVRGAGANVLTF.

The chain is built from TRBV10-3 and TRBJ1-6, with D perhaps TRBD1 (5 bases). CDR3 length: 15 amino acids. Trimming took 11 bases from V and 7 from J, leaving 21 bases between them. From germline, CDR1 is ENHRY and CDR2 SYGVKD. The DNA for the CDR3 is TGTGCCGCCCAGAAGCCAGGGTCTCAAAATTCACCCCTCCACTTT. Protein: CAAQKPGSQNSPLHF.

The chain uses TRBV27 and TRBJ1-1; unclear D gene. V gave up 2 bases and J gave up 3 bases, with 7 bases separating them. This CDR3 is built from 13 residues. In germline, CDR1 is MNHEY, CDR2 SMNVEV (reference sequence). The CDR3 region has the DNA TGTGCCAGCAGTTTAATCGCGGACACTGAAGCTTTCTTT. Protein sequence: CASSLIADTEAFF.

This chain links TRBV7-9 with TRBJ2-7, with D tentatively TRBD1 (5 bases). CDR1 and CDR2 from the germline V gene are SEHNR and FQNEAQ (reference sequence). With 1 base removed from V and 0 bases from J, the gap between germline ends came to 10 bases. CDR3 length: 15 amino acids. The CDR3: CASSLGQGFSYEQYF. The CDR3, as DNA: TGTGCCAGCAGCTTAGGGCAGGGATTCTCCTACGAGCAGTACTTC.

This rearrangement joins TRBV19 to TRBJ2-7; D is perhaps TRBD1 (5 bases). In germline, CDR1 is LNHDA, CDR2 SQIVND (reference sequence). This CDR3 comprises 15 residues. V dropped 10 bases and J dropped 3 bases, with 22 bases sitting between them. The CDR3, as DNA: TGTGCCACCGCTGCAGGGTTTGGGGAAGGCTACGAGCAGTACTTC. It is translated as CATAAGFGEGYEQYF.

The chain links TRBV2 to TRBJ2-2; the match to TRBD1 covers 9 bases. The V gene end was trimmed by 4 bases and the J gene end by 4 bases; junction bases not matched to a gene: 4. CDR3 length equals 15 residues. Per germline, CDR1 SNHLY and CDR2 FYNNEI. The CDR3 loop is CASSGGQGITGELFF. In nucleotides, the CDR3 is TGTGCCAGCAGTGGAGGACAGGGGATCACCGGGGAGCTGTTTTTT.

The V and J genes are TRBV9 and TRBJ2-1; TRBD2 matches at 8 bases. The CDR3 runs to 14 residues. CDR1 and CDR2 from the germline V gene are SGDLS and YYNGEE. Trimming cost V 1 base and J 8 bases; bases outside gene matches: 5. DNA of the CDR3: TGTGCCAGCAGCGTAACGGGGGGGCCCCATGAGCAGTTCTTC. It yields the protein CASSVTGGPHEQFF.

The chain employs TRBV5-1 and TRBJ1-1, with D possibly TRBD1 on 5 matching bases. Germline V CDR1 and CDR2: SGHRS, YFSETQ. V lost 0 bases to trimming and J lost 10 bases, with 19 bases between them. The CDR3 has 15 residues. The CDR3: CASSLGNSPQRGAFF. The CDR3 DNA is TGCGCCAGCAGCTTGGGTAACAGCCCTCAAAGGGGAGCTTTCTTT.

The V and J genes are TRBV6-5 and TRBJ2-7; 9 nucleotides agree with TRBD2. The V segment lost 2 bases and the J segment 2 bases; nucleotides outside the gene matches: 4. Germline CDR1 MNHEY, CDR2 SVGAGI. The CDR3 extends over 15 amino acids. DNA of the CDR3: TGTGCCAGCAGTTACCTTGCTAGCGGGACCTACGAGCAGTACTTC. Translating gives CASSYLASGTYEQYF.

The rearrangement links TRBV4-1 to TRBJ2-7; tentative D call: TRBD2 (5 bases). Germline V gene lookup returns CDR1 MGHRA and CDR2 YSYEKL. The CDR3 runs to 15 residues. The germline V and J ends were trimmed by 5 bases and 0 bases, with 14 bases remaining between them. For the CDR3, the DNA is TGCGCCAGCAGCGTAACCGCCGAGGGCTCCTACGAGCAGTACTTC. Protein sequence: CASSVTAEGSYEQYF.

This chain connects TRBV2 to TRBJ1-2, with D tentatively TRBD1 (6 bases). CDR3 length: 13 amino acids. Germline CDR1 is SNHLY and CDR2 is FYNNEI. V lost 4 bases to trimming and J lost 1 base, with 7 bases between them. This chain's CDR3 is CASSGDINYGYTF. The CDR3 DNA reads as TGTGCCAGCAGTGGGGACATTAACTATGGCTACACCTTC.

The rearrangement joins TRBV5-1 to TRBJ2-5; perhaps TRBD1 as D (5 bases). The germline CDR1 and CDR2 sequences are SGHRS and YFSETQ. The CDR3 runs 13 residues. The V and J ends lost 0 bases and 3 bases respectively, with 6 bases between them. The CDR3 DNA follows: TGCGCCAGCAGCTTGGGACAGAAAGAGACCCAGTACTTC. As protein: CASSLGQKETQYF.

The V and J genes are TRBV29-1 and TRBJ2-1; a weak D match, TRBD2 (7 bases). Germline V gene data show CDR1 as SQVTM and CDR2 as ANQGSEA. The ends were cut back, 3 bases at V and 2 bases at J, with 17 bases in the middle. This CDR3 region has 16 residues. CDR3 nucleotides: TGCAGCGTTGAGGGGGGGCAGGAGGGGGCCTACAATGAGCAGTTCTTC. This codes for CSVEGGQEGAYNEQFF.

The chain employs TRBV2 and TRBJ1-5; D uncertain. Germline CDR1 SNHLY, CDR2 FYNNEI. The CDR3 consists of 16 residues. The germline V and J ends were trimmed by 3 bases and 2 bases, with 14 bases remaining between them. CDR3 coding DNA: TGTGCCAGCAGTGACAGGCTCGGGCGGGGCAATCAGCCCCAGCATTTT. This encodes CASSDRLGRGNQPQHF.